This T cell receptor beta chain was identified in a study of response to subunit inactivated influenza vaccine. MiXCR, applied by TCRdb to the RT-PCR reads, yields one record per CDR3 protein. The table includes 530,000 or so distinct CDR3 sequences, 10% to 15% detected once. Study findings and constraints: There was a suggestion from the authors that each seasonal influenza vaccination recruits few new T cells.

In its sample, this clonotype was seen many times. Its antigen is currently unknown. The CDR3 totals 14 residues. Trimming left V 2 bases short and J 6 bases short, with 10 bases between. Germline CDR1 and CDR2: MGHDK and SYGVNS. This clonotype originated in a man in his fifties who received an inactivated influenza vaccine. Sequencing was performed on PBMCs from blood, taken on the day of vaccination. The V and J genes are TRBV25-1 and TRBJ2-2; D not certain. The CDR3 region has the DNA TGTGCCAGCAGTGAAGGGGATAGGGCCGGGGAGCTGTTTTTT. Its protein product is CASSEGDRAGELFF.